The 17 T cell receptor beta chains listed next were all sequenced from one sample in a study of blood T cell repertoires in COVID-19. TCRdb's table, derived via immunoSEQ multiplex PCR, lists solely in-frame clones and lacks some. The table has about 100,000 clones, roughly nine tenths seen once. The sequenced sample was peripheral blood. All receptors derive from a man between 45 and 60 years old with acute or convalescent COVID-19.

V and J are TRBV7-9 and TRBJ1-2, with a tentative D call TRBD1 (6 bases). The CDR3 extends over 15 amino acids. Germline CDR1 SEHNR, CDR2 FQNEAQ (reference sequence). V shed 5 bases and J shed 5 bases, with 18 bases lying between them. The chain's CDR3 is CASSQGEQGWYGYTF. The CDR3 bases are TGTGCCAGCAGCCAAGGAGAACAGGGCTGGTATGGCTACACCTTC.

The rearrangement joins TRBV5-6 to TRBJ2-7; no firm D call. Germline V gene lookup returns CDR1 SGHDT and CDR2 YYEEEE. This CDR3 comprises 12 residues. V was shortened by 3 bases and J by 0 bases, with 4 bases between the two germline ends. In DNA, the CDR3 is TGTGCCAGCAGCTCCAGCTCCTACGAGCAGTACTTC. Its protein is CASSSSSYEQYF.

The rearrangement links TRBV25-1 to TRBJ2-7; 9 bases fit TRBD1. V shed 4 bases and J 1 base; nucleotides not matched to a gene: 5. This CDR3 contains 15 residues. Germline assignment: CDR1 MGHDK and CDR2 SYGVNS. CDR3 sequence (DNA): TGTGCCAGCAGTGGGATGGGACAGGGATCCTACGAGCAGTACTTC. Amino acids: CASSGMGQGSYEQYF.

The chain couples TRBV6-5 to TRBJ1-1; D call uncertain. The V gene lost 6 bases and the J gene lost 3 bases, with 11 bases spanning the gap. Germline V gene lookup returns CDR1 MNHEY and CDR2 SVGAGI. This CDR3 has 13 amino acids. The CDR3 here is CASSPPRDTEAFF. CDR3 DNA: TGTGCCAGCAGCCCCCCGAGGGACACTGAAGCTTTCTTT.

This chain's CDR3 is CASSRVGVYEQYF. For the CDR3, the DNA is TGTGCCAGCAGTCGAGTAGGAGTCTACGAGCAGTACTTC. The chain carries TRBV6-5 and TRBJ2-7; no reliable D call. Germline-derived CDR1 and CDR2 are MNHEY and SVGAGI. Trimming removed 5 bases at V and 3 bases at J, with 11 bases between. The CDR3 runs to 13 residues.

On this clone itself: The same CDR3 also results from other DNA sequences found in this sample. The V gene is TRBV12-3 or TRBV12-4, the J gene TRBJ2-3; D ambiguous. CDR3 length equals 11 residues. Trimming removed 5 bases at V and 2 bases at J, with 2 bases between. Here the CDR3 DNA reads TGTGCCAGCAGTCTCACAGATACGCAGTATTTT. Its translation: CASSLTDTQYF.

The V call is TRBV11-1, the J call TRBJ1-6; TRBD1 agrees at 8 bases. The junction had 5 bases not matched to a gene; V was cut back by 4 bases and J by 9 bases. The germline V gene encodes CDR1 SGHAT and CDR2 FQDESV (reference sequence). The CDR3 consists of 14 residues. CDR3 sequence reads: CASSSGTGGSPLHF. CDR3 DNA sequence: TGTGCCAGCAGCTCCGGGACAGGCGGTTCACCCCTCCACTTT.

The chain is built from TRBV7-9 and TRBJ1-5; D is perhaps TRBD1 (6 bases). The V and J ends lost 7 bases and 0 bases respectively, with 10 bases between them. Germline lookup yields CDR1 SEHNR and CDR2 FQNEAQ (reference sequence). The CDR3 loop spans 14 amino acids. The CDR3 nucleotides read TGTGCCAGCACCTGGGACAATAGCAATCAGCCCCAGCATTTT. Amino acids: CASTWDNSNQPQHF.

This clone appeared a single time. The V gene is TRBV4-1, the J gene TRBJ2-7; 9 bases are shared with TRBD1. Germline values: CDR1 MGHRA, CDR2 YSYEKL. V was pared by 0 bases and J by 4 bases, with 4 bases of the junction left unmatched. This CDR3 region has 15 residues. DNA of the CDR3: TGCGCCAGCAGCCAAGATCGGACAGGGGCTTACGAGCAGTACTTC. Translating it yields CASSQDRTGAYEQYF.

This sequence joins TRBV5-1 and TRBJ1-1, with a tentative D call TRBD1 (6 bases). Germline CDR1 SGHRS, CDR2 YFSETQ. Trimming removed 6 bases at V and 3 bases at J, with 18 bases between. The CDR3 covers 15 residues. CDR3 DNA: TGCGCCAGCAACTCGGGGGGCAGATGGGACACTGAAGCTTTCTTT. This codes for CASNSGGRWDTEAFF. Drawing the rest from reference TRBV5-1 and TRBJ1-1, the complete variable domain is KAGVTQTPRYLIKTRGQQVTLSCSPISGHRSVSWYQQTPGQGLQFLFEYFSETQRNKGNFPGRFSGRQFSNSRSEMNVSTLELGDSALYLCASNSGGRWDTEAFFGQGTRLTVV.

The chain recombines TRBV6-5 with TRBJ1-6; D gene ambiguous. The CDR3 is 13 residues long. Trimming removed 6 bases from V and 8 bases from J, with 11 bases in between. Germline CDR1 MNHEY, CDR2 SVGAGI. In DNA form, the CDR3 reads TGTGCCAGCAGGAGGAGGATGGATTCACCCCTCCACTTT. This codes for CASRRRMDSPLHF.

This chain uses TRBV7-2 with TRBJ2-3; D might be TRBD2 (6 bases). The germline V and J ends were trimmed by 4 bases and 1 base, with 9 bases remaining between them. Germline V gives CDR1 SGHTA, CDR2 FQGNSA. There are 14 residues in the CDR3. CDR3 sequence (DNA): TGTGCCAGCAGCTACGGGGGAGGCACAGATACGCAGTATTTT. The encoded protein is CASSYGGGTDTQYF.

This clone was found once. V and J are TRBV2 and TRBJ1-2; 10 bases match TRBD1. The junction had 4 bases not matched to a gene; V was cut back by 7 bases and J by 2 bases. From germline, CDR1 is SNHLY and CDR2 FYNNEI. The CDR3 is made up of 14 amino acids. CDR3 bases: TGTGCCAGCATTGGACAGGGGGAAAACTATGGCTACACCTTC. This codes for CASIGQGENYGYTF.

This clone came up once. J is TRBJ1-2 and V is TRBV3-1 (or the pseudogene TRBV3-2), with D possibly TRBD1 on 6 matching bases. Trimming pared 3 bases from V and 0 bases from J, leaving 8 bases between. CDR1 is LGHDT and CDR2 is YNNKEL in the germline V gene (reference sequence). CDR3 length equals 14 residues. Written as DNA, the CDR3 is TGTGCCAGCAGCCACAGGGGTGCTAACTATGGCTACACCTTC. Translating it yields CASSHRGANYGYTF.

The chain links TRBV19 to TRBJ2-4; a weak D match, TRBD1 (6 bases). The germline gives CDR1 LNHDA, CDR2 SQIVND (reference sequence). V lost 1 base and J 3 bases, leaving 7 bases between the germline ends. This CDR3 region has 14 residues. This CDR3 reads CASSIGGGKNIQYF. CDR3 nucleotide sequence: TGTGCCAGTAGTATAGGAGGGGGCAAAAACATTCAGTACTTC. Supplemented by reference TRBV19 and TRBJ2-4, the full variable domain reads DGGITQSPKYLFRKEGQNVTLSCEQNLNHDAMYWYRQDPGQGLRLIYYSQIVNDFQKGDIAEGYSVSREKKESFPLTVTSAQKNPTAFYLCASSIGGGKNIQYFGAGTRLSVL.

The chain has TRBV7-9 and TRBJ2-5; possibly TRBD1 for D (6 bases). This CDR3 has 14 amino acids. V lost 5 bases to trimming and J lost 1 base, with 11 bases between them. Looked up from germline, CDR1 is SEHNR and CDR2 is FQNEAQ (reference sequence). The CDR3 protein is CASSRDRPQETQYF. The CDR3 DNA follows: TGTGCCAGCAGCCGCGACAGGCCCCAAGAGACCCAGTACTTC.

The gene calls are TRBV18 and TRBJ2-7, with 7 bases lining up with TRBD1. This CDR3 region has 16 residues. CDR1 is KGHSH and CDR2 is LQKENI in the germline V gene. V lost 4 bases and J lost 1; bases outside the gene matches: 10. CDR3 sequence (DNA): TGTGCCAGCTCACGTCTAGACAGGGCCGAGTCCTACGAGCAGTACTTC. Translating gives CASSRLDRAESYEQYF.